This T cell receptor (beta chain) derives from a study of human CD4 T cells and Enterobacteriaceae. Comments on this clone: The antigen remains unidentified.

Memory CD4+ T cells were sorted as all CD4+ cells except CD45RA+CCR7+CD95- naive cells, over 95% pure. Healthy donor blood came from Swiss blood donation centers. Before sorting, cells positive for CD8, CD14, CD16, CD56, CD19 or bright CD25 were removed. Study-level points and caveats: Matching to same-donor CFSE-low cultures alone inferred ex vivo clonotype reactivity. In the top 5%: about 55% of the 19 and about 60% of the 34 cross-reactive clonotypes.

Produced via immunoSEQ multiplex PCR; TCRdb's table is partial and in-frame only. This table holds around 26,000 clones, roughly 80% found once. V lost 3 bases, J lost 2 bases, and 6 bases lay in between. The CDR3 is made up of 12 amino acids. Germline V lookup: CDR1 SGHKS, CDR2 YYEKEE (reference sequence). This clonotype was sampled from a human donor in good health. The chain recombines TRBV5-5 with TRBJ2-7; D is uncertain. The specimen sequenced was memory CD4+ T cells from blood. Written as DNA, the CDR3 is TGTGCCAGCAGCTGGGCAGCCTACGAGCAGTACTTC. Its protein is CASSWAAYEQYF.